Each of the 20 T cell receptor beta chains below was sequenced from the same sample in a study of beta chain features in type 1 diabetes. The entirety of the isolated RNA underwent reverse transcription, so expressed TCRB transcripts were sequenced. The protocol was immunoSEQ multiplex PCR, while the TCRdb copy is restricted to in-frame clones and leaves out a portion. This sample carries 430,000 or so clones, roughly an eighth of them seen once, and the ten largest clones take around 0.05%. The sequencing input was naive CD4+ T cells from blood. The origin of the receptors is a woman in her late teens or twenties in good health.

This clone was found a few times. This chain joins TRBV7-2 and TRBJ2-7; TRBD1 matches 8 bases. V was pared by 2 bases and J by 2 bases, with 8 bases of the junction left unmatched. The germline CDR1 and CDR2 sequences are SGHTA and FQGNSA. This CDR3 has 16 residues. DNA of the CDR3: TGTGCCAGCAGCTTAAGCGGTCAGGGGGCTGCCTACGAGCAGTACTTC. Translated: CASSLSGQGAAYEQYF.

This clone has only a few counts. The DNA of the CDR3 is TGTGCCAGCAGCTGGGGACTACGGGGGCCCAAAAACATTCAGTACTTC. Translation gives CASSWGLRGPKNIQYF. The chain employs TRBV7-2 and TRBJ2-4, with D possibly TRBD2 on 7 matching bases. V shed 4 bases and J shed 2 bases, with 15 bases lying between them. This CDR3 is built from 16 residues. Germline lookup yields CDR1 SGHTA and CDR2 FQGNSA.

V is TRBV7-4 and J is TRBJ2-7; TRBD1 might be the D (7 bases). The germline V gene encodes CDR1 SGHVT and CDR2 SQSDAQ. The CDR3 contains 15 residues. V shed 5 bases and J shed 4 bases, with 18 bases lying between them. CDR3 coding DNA: TGTGCCAGCAGCCTCCATCCAGGGGGGAAGTACGAGCAGTACGTC. This encodes CASSLHPGGKYEQYV.

The V call is TRBV6-1, the J call TRBJ2-7; D gene ambiguous. This CDR3 is built from 14 residues. The germline gives CDR1 MNHNS, CDR2 SASEGT. Trimming pared 5 bases from V and 2 bases from J, leaving 13 bases between. The CDR3 DNA is TGTGCCAGCAGTTCCTACAAACGGACCTACGAGCAGTACGTC. Its translation: CASSSYKRTYEQYV.

This clone was counted a single time. The rearrangement uses TRBV10-3 and TRBJ2-7, with 9 nucleotides matching TRBD1. CDR1 and CDR2 from the germline V gene are ENHRY and SYGVKD. V lost 0 bases and J lost 2; bases outside the gene matches: 2. The CDR3 sequence is 15 residues long. For the CDR3, the DNA is TGTGCCATCAGTGAGTCAGGGACAGGGACCTACGAGCAGTACTTC. This encodes CAISESGTGTYEQYF.

This clone turned up a few times. The chain carries TRBV29-1 and TRBJ1-4, with 7 nucleotides matching TRBD1. The J segment lost 8 bases and the V segment lost 7 bases, leaving 10 bases of the junction unmatched. The CDR3 contains 13 residues. Germline values: CDR1 SQVTM, CDR2 ANQGSEA. CDR3: CSASRQGFEKLFF. Here the CDR3 DNA reads TGCAGCGCCTCCCGACAGGGTTTCGAAAAACTGTTTTTT.

This chain connects TRBV7-2 to TRBJ2-1; D uncertain. The CDR3 has 13 residues. In germline, CDR1 is SGHTA, CDR2 FQGNSA. V lost 0 bases and J lost 9, with 9 bases in between. The CDR3 spells CASSLAWDSEQFF. The CDR3 DNA is TGTGCCAGCAGCTTAGCTTGGGATAGTGAGCAGTTCTTC.

This clone was counted between two and nine times. The chain couples TRBV28 to TRBJ1-2; D not resolved. CDR3 size: 13 residues. V dropped 6 bases and J dropped 1 base, with 9 bases sitting between them. Looked up from germline, CDR1 is MDHEN and CDR2 is SYDVKM. CDR3 residues: CASSSGNNYGYTF. CDR3 coding DNA: TGTGCCAGCAGCTCCGGGAATAACTATGGCTACACCTTC.

DNA for the CDR3: TGTGCCACCAGCAGAGGATCAAATTCCGGGCGTGAGCAGTTCTTC. Its translation: CATSRGSNSGREQFF. The chain couples TRBV15 to TRBJ2-1; D not resolved. The CDR3 consists of 15 residues. Germline CDR1 is LNHNV and CDR2 is YYDKDF (reference sequence). V gave up 1 base and J gave up 9 bases, with 16 bases separating them.

The V gene is TRBV7-2, the J gene TRBJ2-3; the D is unclear. The CDR3 loop spans 14 amino acids. Germline CDR1 is SGHTA and CDR2 is FQGNSA. V lost 5 bases and J lost 2, with 11 bases in between. For the CDR3, the DNA is TGTGCCAGCAGCCCCTGGGTACACACAGATACGCAGTATTTT. Translating gives CASSPWVHTDTQYF. Filled out from reference TRBV7-2 and TRBJ2-3, the complete variable domain reads GAGVSQSPSNKVTEKGKDVELRCDPISGHTALYWYRQSLGQGLEFLIYFQGNSAPDKSGLPSDRFSAERTGGSVSTLTIQRTQQEDSAVYLCASSPWVHTDTQYFGPGTRLTVL.

The V and J genes are TRBV13 and TRBJ2-7, with 7 bases fitting TRBD2. J was trimmed by 0 bases and V by 5 bases; bases with no gene match: 10. The CDR3 contains 16 residues. In germline, CDR1 is PRHDT, CDR2 FYEKMQ (reference sequence). This CDR3 is CASSQRLALRSYEQYF. The CDR3, as DNA: TGTGCCAGCAGCCAAAGACTAGCCCTACGCTCCTACGAGCAGTACTTC.

This chain links TRBV2 with TRBJ2-3; no definite D call. Trimming took off 5 bases at V and 13 bases at J, with 16 bases between the two ends. Germline-derived CDR1 and CDR2 are SNHLY and FYNNEI. The CDR3 loop spans 12 amino acids. CDR3 nucleotides: TGTGCCAGCAGTCCCGCGGTAGTTCGAAAGTATTTT. Protein product: CASSPAVVRKYF. The whole variable domain, filled in from reference TRBV2 and TRBJ2-3, reads EPEVTQTPSHQVTQMGQEVILRCVPISNHLYFYWYRQILGQKVEFLVSFYNNEISEKSEIFDDQFSVERPDGSNFTLKIRSTKLEDSAMYFCASSPAVVRKYFGPGTRLTVL.

The chain employs TRBV7-2 and TRBJ1-5; D unresolved. Trimming pared 5 bases from V and 6 bases from J, leaving 11 bases between. The CDR3 sequence is 13 residues long. Germline loops: CDR1 SGHTA, CDR2 FQGNSA. The CDR3 reads CASSLMWGQPQHF. CDR3 nucleotides: TGTGCCAGCAGCCTGATGTGGGGTCAGCCCCAGCATTTT.

There are a few counts of this clone. The chain employs TRBV7-2 and TRBJ2-3; no clear D gene. CDR1 and CDR2 (germline): SGHTA, FQGNSA. Trimming left V 3 bases short and J 0 bases short, with 13 bases between. The CDR3 spans 16 residues. CDR3 residues: CASSLRGQPSTDTQYF. The CDR3 coding sequence is TGTGCCAGCAGCTTGAGAGGCCAACCTAGCACAGATACGCAGTATTTT.

The V gene is TRBV15, the J gene TRBJ2-1; 8 bases are shared with TRBD1. CDR1 is LNHNV and CDR2 is YYDKDF in the germline V gene (reference sequence). The V gene end was trimmed by 1 base and the J gene end by 12 bases; junction bases not matched to a gene: 11. There are 15 residues in the CDR3. The CDR3 sequence is CATSRVVGQGGLQFF. The DNA for the CDR3 is TGTGCCACCAGCAGAGTTGTAGGACAGGGAGGATTGCAGTTCTTC.

V is TRBV4-1 and J is TRBJ2-3; tentatively, D is TRBD2 (6 bases). From germline, CDR1 is MGHRA and CDR2 YSYEKL. The CDR3 sequence is 19 residues long. Trimming left V 2 bases short and J 1 base short, with 22 bases between. The DNA of the CDR3 is TGCGCCAGCAGCCAACGGGCTGCGGGGCAGAACCTGGGCACAGATACGCAGTATTTT. As protein: CASSQRAAGQNLGTDTQYF.

The CDR3 reads CASSRDRGPTYEQYV. In DNA form, the CDR3 reads TGTGCCAGCTCACGGGACAGGGGACCCACCTACGAGCAGTACGTC. The chain has TRBV18 and TRBJ2-7; 10 nucleotides line up with TRBD1. V dropped 4 bases and J dropped 2; count of bases not matched to a gene: 5. CDR1 and CDR2 from the germline V gene are KGHSH and LQKENI. The CDR3 sequence is 15 residues long.

This clone has a handful of counts. This chain links TRBV7-2 with TRBJ2-7; D is ambiguous. Per the germline V gene, CDR1 is SGHTA and CDR2 is FQGNSA. Trimming took off 3 bases at V and 5 bases at J, with 11 bases between the two ends. CDR3 length: 13 residues. CDR3: CASSFWGGHEQYV. CDR3 DNA sequence: TGTGCCAGCAGCTTCTGGGGTGGTCACGAGCAGTACGTC.

This clone was observed at least ten times. The rearrangement joins TRBV29-1 to TRBJ2-3; possibly TRBD1 or TRBD2 for D (5 bases each). The CDR3 has 12 amino acids. CDR1 and CDR2 from the germline V gene are SQVTM and ANQGSEA. Trimming removed 3 bases from V and 6 bases from J, with 10 bases in between. This CDR3 is CSVDEGTDTQYF. The CDR3 DNA is TGCAGCGTTGACGAGGGGACGGATACGCAGTATTTT.

This clone was seen a few times. The V call is TRBV7-2, the J call TRBJ2-3, with a possible D match to TRBD2 (6 bases). V was clipped by 4 bases and J by 2 bases, with 10 bases between them. The CDR3 is 14 residues long. Germline CDR1 SGHTA, CDR2 FQGNSA. This chain's CDR3 is CASSWRDATDTQYF. DNA for the CDR3: TGTGCCAGCAGCTGGCGGGACGCCACAGATACGCAGTATTTT.